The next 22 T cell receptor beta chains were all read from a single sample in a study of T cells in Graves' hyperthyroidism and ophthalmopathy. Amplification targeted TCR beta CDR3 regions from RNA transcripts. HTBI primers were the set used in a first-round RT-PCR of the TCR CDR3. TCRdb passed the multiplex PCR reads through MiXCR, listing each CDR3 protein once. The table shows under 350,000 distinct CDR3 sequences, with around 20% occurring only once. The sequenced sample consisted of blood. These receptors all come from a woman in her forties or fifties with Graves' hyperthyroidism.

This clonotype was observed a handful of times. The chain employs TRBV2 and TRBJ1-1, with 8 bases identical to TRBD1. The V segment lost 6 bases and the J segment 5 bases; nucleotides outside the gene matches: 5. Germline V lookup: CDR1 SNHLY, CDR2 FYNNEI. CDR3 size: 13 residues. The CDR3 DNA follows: TGTGCCAGCAGAATCAGGGGGCTGACTGAAGCTTTCTTT. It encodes CASRIRGLTEAFF.

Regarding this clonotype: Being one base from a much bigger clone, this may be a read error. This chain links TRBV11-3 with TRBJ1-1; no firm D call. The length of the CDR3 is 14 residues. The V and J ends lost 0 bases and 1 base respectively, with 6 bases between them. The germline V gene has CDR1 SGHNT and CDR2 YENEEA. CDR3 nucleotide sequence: TGTGCCAGCAGCTTAGAGGAAGGGAACACTGAAGCTTTCTTT. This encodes CASSLEEGNTEAFF.

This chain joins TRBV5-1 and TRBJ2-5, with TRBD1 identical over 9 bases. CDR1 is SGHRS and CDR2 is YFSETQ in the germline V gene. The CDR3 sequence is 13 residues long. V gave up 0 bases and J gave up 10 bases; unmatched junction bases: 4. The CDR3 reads CASSLAQGADQYF. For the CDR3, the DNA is TGCGCCAGCAGCTTGGCACAGGGGGCCGACCAGTACTTC.

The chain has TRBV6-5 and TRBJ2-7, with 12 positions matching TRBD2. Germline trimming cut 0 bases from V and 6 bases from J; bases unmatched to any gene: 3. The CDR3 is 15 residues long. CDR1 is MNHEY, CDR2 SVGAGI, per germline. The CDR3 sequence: CASSYSTSGSREQYF. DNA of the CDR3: TGTGCCAGCAGTTACTCGACTAGCGGGAGCCGCGAGCAGTACTTC.

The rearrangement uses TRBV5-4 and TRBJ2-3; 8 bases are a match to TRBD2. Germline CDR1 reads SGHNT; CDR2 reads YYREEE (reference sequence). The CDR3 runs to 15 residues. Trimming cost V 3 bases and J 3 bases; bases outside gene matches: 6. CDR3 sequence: CASSSGLGGTDTQYF. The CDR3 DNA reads TGTGCCAGCAGCTCGGGACTAGGAGGTACAGATACGCAGTATTTT.

CDR3 in DNA: TGTGCCAGCAGCTTAAGGACTAGCGACGATGAGCAGTTCTTC. Its translation is CASSLRTSDDEQFF. J is TRBJ2-1 and V is TRBV7-9; TRBD2 agrees at 9 bases. Germline CDR1 is SEHNR and CDR2 is FQNEAQ (reference sequence). This CDR3 is built from 14 residues. Trimming removed 2 bases from V and 8 bases from J; junction bases left unmatched: 4. The full variable domain, with the rest looked up from reference TRBV7-9 and TRBJ2-1, is DTGVSQNPRHKITKRGQNVTFRCDPISEHNRLYWYRQTLGQGPEFLTYFQNEAQLEKSRLLSDRFSAERPKGSFSTLEIQRTEQGDSAMYLCASSLRTSDDEQFFGPGTRLTVL.

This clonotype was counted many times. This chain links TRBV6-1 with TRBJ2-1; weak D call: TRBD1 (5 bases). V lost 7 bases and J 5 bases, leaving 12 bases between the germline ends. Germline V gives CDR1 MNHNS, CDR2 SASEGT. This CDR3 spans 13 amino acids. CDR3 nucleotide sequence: TGTGCCAGCATCGGGCAGGGAAACAATGAGCAGTTCTTC. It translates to CASIGQGNNEQFF.

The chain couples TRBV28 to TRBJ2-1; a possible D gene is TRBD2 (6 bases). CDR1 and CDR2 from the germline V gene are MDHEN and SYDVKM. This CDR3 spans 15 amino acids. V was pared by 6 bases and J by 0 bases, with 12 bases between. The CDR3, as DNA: TGTGCCAGCAGCCGGGACTCCTTCTCCTACAATGAGCAGTTCTTC. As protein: CASSRDSFSYNEQFF.

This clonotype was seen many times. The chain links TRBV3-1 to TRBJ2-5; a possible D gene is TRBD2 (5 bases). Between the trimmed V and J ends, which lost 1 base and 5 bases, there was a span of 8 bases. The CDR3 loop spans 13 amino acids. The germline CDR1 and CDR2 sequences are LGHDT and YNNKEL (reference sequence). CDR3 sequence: CASSQASLETQYF. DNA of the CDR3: TGTGCCAGCAGCCAAGCTAGCCTGGAGACCCAGTACTTC.

CDR3 amino acids: CASSGEGGNYEQYF. In DNA form, the CDR3 reads TGTGCCAGCAGTGGAGAGGGGGGCAACTACGAGCAGTACTTC. V is TRBV6-2 or TRBV6-3 and J is TRBJ2-7; the D gene could be TRBD1 or TRBD2 (6 bases each). The CDR3 contains 14 residues. Trimming removed 5 bases from V and 3 bases from J, with 14 bases in between. The V gene's germline CDR1 is MNHEY and CDR2 SVGEGT.

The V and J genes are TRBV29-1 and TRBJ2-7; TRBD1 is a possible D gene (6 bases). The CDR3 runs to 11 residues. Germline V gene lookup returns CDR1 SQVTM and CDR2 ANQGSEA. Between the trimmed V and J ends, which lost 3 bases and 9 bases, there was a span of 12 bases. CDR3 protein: CSVDRGRVQYF. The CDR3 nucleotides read TGCAGCGTTGACAGGGGAAGGGTGCAGTACTTC.

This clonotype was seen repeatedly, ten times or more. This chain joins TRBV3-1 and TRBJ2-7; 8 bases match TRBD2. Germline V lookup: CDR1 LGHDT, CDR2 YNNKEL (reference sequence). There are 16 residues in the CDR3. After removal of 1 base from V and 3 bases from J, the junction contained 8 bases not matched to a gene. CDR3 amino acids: CASSQARGTRLYEQYF. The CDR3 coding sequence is TGTGCCAGCAGCCAAGCGCGCGGGACTAGGCTCTACGAGCAGTACTTC.

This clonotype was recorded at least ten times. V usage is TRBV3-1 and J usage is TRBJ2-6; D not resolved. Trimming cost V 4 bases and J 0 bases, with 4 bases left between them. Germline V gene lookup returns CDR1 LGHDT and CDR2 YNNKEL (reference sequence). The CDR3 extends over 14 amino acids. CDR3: CASSRVSGANVLTF. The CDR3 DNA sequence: TGTGCCAGCAGCCGCGTCTCTGGGGCCAACGTCCTGACTTTC.

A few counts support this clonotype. The CDR3 nucleotides are TGTGCCAGTAACGAGGCGGGGGCGCGCACTGAAGCTTTCTTT. This encodes CASNEAGARTEAFF. The rearrangement links TRBV19 to TRBJ1-1; D is perhaps TRBD1 (6 bases). The CDR3 extends over 14 amino acids. The V end lost 7 bases, the J end lost 4 bases, and 16 bases lay between the germline ends. Germline loops: CDR1 LNHDA, CDR2 SQIVND (reference sequence).

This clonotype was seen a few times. CDR3 DNA: TGTGCCAGCAGCTCGGGGGAATTAGCTAACTATGGCTACACCTTC. This translates into CASSSGELANYGYTF. The chain links TRBV11-3 to TRBJ1-2; D might be TRBD1 (5 bases). The germline V gene encodes CDR1 SGHNT and CDR2 YENEEA. V was clipped by 4 bases and J by 0 bases, with 12 bases between them. The CDR3 runs to 15 residues.

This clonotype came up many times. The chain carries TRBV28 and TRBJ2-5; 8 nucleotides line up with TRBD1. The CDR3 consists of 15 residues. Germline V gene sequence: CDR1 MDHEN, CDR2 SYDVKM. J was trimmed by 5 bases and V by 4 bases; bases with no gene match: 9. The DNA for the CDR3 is TGTGCCAGCAGTTCAGGGGGCACAGGGAGGGAGACCCAGTACTTC. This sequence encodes CASSSGGTGRETQYF. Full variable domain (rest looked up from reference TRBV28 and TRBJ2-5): DVKVTQSSRYLVKRTGEKVFLECVQDMDHENMFWYRQDPGLGLRLIYFSYDVKMKEKGDIPEGYSVSREKKERFSLILESASTNQTSMYLCASSSGGTGRETQYFGPGTRLLVL.

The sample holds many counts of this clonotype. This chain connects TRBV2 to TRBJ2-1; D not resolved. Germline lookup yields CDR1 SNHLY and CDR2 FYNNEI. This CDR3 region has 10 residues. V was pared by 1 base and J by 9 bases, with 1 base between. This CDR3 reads CASSEGEQFF. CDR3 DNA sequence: TGTGCCAGCAGTGAAGGTGAGCAGTTCTTC.

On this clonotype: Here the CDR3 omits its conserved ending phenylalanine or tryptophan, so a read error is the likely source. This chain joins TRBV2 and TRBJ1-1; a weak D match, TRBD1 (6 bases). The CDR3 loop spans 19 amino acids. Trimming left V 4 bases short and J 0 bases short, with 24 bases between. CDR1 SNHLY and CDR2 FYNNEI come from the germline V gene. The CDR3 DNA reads TGTGCCAGCAGTGGAGTCTTCCGCAGACAGGAGAGCATGAACACTGAAGCTTTCTCT. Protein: CASSGVFRRQESMNTEAFS.

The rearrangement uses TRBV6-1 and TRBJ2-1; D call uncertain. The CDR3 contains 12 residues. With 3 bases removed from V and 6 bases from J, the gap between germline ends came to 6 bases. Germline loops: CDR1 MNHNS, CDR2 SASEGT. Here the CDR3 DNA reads TGTGCCAGCAGTGACAAGGGCAATGAGCAGTTCTTC. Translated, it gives CASSDKGNEQFF.

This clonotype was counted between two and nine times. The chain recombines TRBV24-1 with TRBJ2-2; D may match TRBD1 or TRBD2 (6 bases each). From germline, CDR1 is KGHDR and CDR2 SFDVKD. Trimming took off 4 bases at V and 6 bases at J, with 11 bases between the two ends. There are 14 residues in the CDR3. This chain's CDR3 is CATSEWGASGELFF. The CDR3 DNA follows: TGTGCCACCAGTGAATGGGGGGCGTCCGGGGAGCTGTTTTTT.

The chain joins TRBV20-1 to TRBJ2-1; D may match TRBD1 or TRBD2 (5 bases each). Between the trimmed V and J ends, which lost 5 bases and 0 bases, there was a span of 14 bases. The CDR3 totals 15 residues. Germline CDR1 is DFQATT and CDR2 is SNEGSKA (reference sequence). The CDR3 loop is CSAQRGAISYNEQFF. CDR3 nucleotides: TGCAGTGCTCAAAGGGGAGCTATCTCCTACAATGAGCAGTTCTTC.

CDR3: CASSPPLSYEQYF. The CDR3 DNA is TGTGCCAGCTCACCTCCTCTCTCCTACGAGCAGTACTTC. This chain uses TRBV18 with TRBJ2-7; D unresolved. V lost 3 bases and J 0 bases, leaving 6 bases between the germline ends. The CDR3 covers 13 residues. CDR1 and CDR2 (germline): KGHSH, LQKENI. Full variable domain (remainder filled in from reference TRBV18 and TRBJ2-7): NAGVMQNPRHLVRRRGQEARLRCSPMKGHSHVYWYRQLPEEGLKFMVYLQKENIIDESGMPKERFSAEFPKEGPSILRIQQVVRGDSAAYFCASSPPLSYEQYFGPGTRLTVT.